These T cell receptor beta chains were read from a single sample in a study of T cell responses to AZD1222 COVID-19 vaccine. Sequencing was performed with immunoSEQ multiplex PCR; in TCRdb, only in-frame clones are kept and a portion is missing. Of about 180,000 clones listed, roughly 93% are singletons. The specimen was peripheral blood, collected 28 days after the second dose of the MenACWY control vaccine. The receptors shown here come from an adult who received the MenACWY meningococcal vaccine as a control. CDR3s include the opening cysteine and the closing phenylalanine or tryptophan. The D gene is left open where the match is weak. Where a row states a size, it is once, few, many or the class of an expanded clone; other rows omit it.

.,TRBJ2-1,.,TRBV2,CASSRGPFNEQFF,TGTGCCAGCTCCCGAGGCCCTTTCAATGAGCAGTTCTTC
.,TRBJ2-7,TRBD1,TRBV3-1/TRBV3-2,CASTPSGTGGYEQYF,TGTGCCAGCACCCCCTCAGGGACAGGGGGGTACGAGCAGTACTTC
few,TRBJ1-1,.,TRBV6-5,CASSYSQGGYTEAFF,TGTGCCAGCAGTTACTCCCAGGGAGGTTATACTGAAGCTTTCTTT
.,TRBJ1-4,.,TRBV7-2,CASSINRASNEKLFF,TGTGCCAGCAGCATAAACAGGGCCTCTAATGAAAAACTGTTTTTT
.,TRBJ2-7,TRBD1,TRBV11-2,CASSQGQAYEQYF,TGTGCCAGCAGCCAAGGACAGGCCTACGAGCAGTACTTC
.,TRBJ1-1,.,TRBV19,CASSDRWDTEAFF,TGTGCCAGTAGCGATCGGTGGGACACTGAAGCTTTCTTT
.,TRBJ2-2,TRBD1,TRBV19,CASRVRQGRPGELFF,TGTGCCAGTAGGGTTCGACAGGGACGACCCGGGGAGCTGTTTTTT
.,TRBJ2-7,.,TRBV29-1,CSGATLGSYEQYF,TGCAGCGGGGCCACGCTGGGCTCCTACGAGCAGTACTTC
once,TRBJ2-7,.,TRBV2,CASSGSRTAYEQYF,TGTGCCAGCAGTGGCAGTCGGACAGCCTACGAGCAGTACTTC
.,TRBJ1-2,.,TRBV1,CTSSQGMAHVQGCIRGSNYGYTF,TGCACCAGCAGCCAAGGAATGGCGCATGTACAAGGTTGCATTCGGGGATCCAACTATGGCTACACCTTC
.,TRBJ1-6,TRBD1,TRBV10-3,CAISESTGASSPLHF,TGTGCCATCAGTGAGTCGACAGGGGCCAGTTCACCCCTCCACTTT
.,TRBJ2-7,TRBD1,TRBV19,CASTTGTGVVGEQYF,TGTGCCAGCACGACCGGGACAGGGGTAGTGGGCGAGCAGTACTTC
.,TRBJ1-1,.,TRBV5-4,CASSLAGSTEAFF,TGTGCCAGCAGCTTGGCCGGGTCGACCGAAGCTTTCTTT
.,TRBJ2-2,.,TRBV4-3,CASRTGPLNTGELFF,TGCGCCAGCAGGACGGGACCCCTGAACACCGGGGAGCTGTTTTTT
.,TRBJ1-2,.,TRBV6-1,CASSDPRTRANYGYTF,TGTGCCAGCAGTGACCCCCGTACCCGAGCTAACTATGGCTACACCTTC
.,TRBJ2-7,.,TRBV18,CASSRDAYEQYF,TGTGCCAGCTCCCGGGATGCCTACGAGCAGTACTTC
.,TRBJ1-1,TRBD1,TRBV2,CASKGTASPNTEAFF,TGTGCCAGCAAAGGGACAGCTTCTCCGAACACTGAAGCTTTCTTT
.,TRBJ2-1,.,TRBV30,CAWRASRGEQFF,TGTGCCTGGAGAGCCTCCAGGGGTGAGCAGTTCTTC
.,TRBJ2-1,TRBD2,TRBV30,CAWSAGRTSGYNEQFF,TGTGCCTGGAGTGCAGGCCGGACTAGCGGGTACAATGAGCAGTTCTTC
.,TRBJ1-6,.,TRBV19,CASSSDWDALSPLHF,TGTGCCAGTAGTTCGGATTGGGACGCCCTTTCACCCCTCCACTTT
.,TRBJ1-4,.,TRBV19,CASSAWRATNEKLFF,TGTGCCAGTAGTGCGTGGAGAGCAACTAATGAAAAACTGTTTTTT
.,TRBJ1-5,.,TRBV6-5,CASRQGNQPQHF,TGTGCCAGCAGACAAGGGAATCAGCCCCAGCATTTT